This T cell receptor (beta chain) was documented in a study of T cells in Graves' hyperthyroidism and ophthalmopathy. Background on the study: Any treatment followed the collection of peripheral blood at initial diagnosis. General study results and limits: Blood also showed most of the thyroid clonotypes that were expanded above 0.001. Separation of ophthalmopathy from stable hyperthyroidism was achieved by a 13 V-J model.

It was RNA transcripts that yielded the amplified TCR beta CDR3 regions. HTBI primers drove first-round RT-PCR of the TCR CDR3. In TCRdb, the multiplex PCR reads were re-called with MiXCR into one record per CDR3 protein. The repertoire consists of fewer than 350,000 distinct CDR3 sequences, with roughly 13% occurring once and the leading ten covering 6.5% to 10%. PBMCs came from 9 to 10 ml fresh peripheral blood. With V trimmed by 1 base and J by 2 bases, 5 bases remained unmatched. The CDR3 extends over 15 amino acids. Germline assignment: CDR1 SGHRS and CDR2 YFSETQ. A word on this clonotype: Its cognate antigen is unknown.

The sequencing input was blood. The receptor's source is a woman between 35 and 50 years old with Graves' hyperthyroidism. This sequence joins TRBV5-1 and TRBJ2-5, with 7 bases matching TRBD2. CDR3 sequence: CASSLIGGTQETQYF. CDR3 sequence (DNA): TGCGCCAGCAGCTTGATCGGGGGGACGCAAGAGACCCAGTACTTC.